The clone carrying this T cell receptor beta chain was counted between two and nine times. The antigen is not known. This entry belongs to a study of identical twins. There are 14 residues in the CDR3. The germline V gene has CDR1 DFQATT and CDR2 SNEGSKA (reference sequence). The V end was cut by 0 bases, the J end by 12 bases, with 18 bases between. TCRdb reanalysed the 5' RACE reads using MiXCR and keeps one entry per CDR3 protein. This table holds 420,000 or so distinct CDR3 sequences, roughly 18% found once. Study findings and constraints: Models predicted too little out-of-frame TCR alpha sharing in monozygotic twins. The degree of excess twin sharing was weaker in beta out-of-frame sequences.

The TCR originated in a man between 45 and 60 years old in good health. The J gene is TRBJ2-1, the V gene TRBV20-1; D is possibly TRBD2 (7 bases). Material: naive T cells sorted from blood. In DNA, the CDR3 is TGCAGTGCTAGAGATTACACCGGGGGGCCGCGGCAGTTCTTC. As protein: CSARDYTGGPRQFF.